This T cell receptor beta chain was identified in a study of cytomegalovirus exposure and HLA in healthy donors. Study-wide results and caveats: Researchers reported from a later analysis that most CMV-associated TCR beta chains appeared HLA-restricted.

Note on this clone: Its target is unknown.

The length of the CDR3 is 13 residues. Germline CDR1 is SGHTA and CDR2 is FQGTGA. V was clipped by 5 bases and J by 4 bases, with 12 bases between them. In the PCR, 60 Vbeta and 13 Jbeta primers were used. Generated by immunoSEQ multiplex PCR, the TCRdb table keeps only in-frame clones and is missing some. The listing contains roughly 120,000 clones. The source material was PBMCs. The chain joins TRBV7-3 to TRBJ2-7; D may be TRBD1 (6 bases). This receptor was taken from a man in his forties or fifties in good health and CMV-seronegative. The DNA for the CDR3 is TGTGCCAGCAGCACAGGGTGGGGGTACGAGCAGTACTTC. The encoded protein is CASSTGWGYEQYF.